One and the same sample provided the 32 T cell receptor beta chains below, sequenced in a study of blood T cell repertoires in COVID-19. Profiled with immunoSEQ multiplex PCR; TCRdb holds only in-frame clones, not every one. This table holds 200,000 to 300,000 clones, around 86% found once. The source material was PBMCs or T cells enriched from blood (not recorded which). Receptor source: a woman aged 40-49 years with acute COVID-19.

The CDR3 DNA reads TGTGCCACCAGTGATCCGGGACAGGCCCGTGGTGGCTATGGCTACACCTTC. This sequence encodes CATSDPGQARGGYGYTF. The V and J genes are TRBV24-1 and TRBJ1-2; 8 nucleotides line up with TRBD1. This CDR3 is built from 17 residues. Trimming took 3 bases from V and 4 from J; bases not matched to a gene: 12. Germline CDR1 KGHDR, CDR2 SFDVKD.

The chain couples TRBV4-1 to TRBJ2-7; D is possibly TRBD1 (5 bases). Trimming cost V 0 bases and J 3 bases, with 12 bases left between them. Per the germline V gene, CDR1 is MGHRA and CDR2 is YSYEKL. This CDR3 region has 15 residues. The CDR3 nucleotides read TGCGCCAGCAGCCAAGACCTCGATGACAGCTACGAGCAGTACTTC. Its translation: CASSQDLDDSYEQYF.

This clone was picked up a small number of times. This sequence joins TRBV18 and TRBJ1-5; D gene unclear. Germline-derived CDR1 and CDR2 are KGHSH and LQKENI. V gave up 5 bases and J gave up 3 bases, with 8 bases separating them. The CDR3 runs to 13 residues. The CDR3 sequence: CASSVEINQPQHF. The CDR3 bases are TGTGCCAGCTCAGTAGAGATCAATCAGCCCCAGCATTTT.

The V call is TRBV13, the J call TRBJ2-7, with 8 bases fitting TRBD2. The germline V gene encodes CDR1 PRHDT and CDR2 FYEKMQ (reference sequence). Germline trimming cut 4 bases from V and 1 base from J; bases unmatched to any gene: 6. The CDR3 loop spans 15 amino acids. The CDR3 sequence: CASSSSGSLSYEQYF. CDR3 DNA sequence: TGTGCCAGCAGCTCGAGCGGGAGTTTGTCCTACGAGCAGTACTTC.

This clone was detected only a few times. V usage is TRBV6-5 and J usage is TRBJ2-7, with 8 bases lining up with TRBD2. J lost 1 base, V lost 0 bases, and 2 bases had no gene match. Germline V lookup: CDR1 MNHEY, CDR2 SVGAGI. The CDR3 has 15 residues. The CDR3 region is CASSYSAGASYEQYF. CDR3 nucleotide sequence: TGTGCCAGCAGTTACTCAGCGGGAGCATCCTACGAGCAGTACTTC.

The rearrangement joins TRBV2 to TRBJ2-6, with TRBD2 matching 11 bases. CDR3 length: 16 amino acids. V dropped 7 bases and J dropped 0; count of bases not matched to a gene: 2. Germline CDR1 and CDR2: SNHLY and FYNNEI. This CDR3 is CASKLAGGSGANVLTF. In DNA, the CDR3 is TGTGCCAGCAAGCTAGCGGGAGGCTCTGGGGCCAACGTCCTGACTTTC.

The chain couples TRBV4-1 to TRBJ2-3; TRBD2 agrees at 10 bases. This CDR3 region has 15 residues. Germline CDR1 and CDR2: MGHRA and YSYEKL. J lost 5 bases, V lost 3 bases, and 5 bases had no gene match. This CDR3 reads CASSHHGLAVDTQYF. The CDR3 DNA is TGCGCCAGCAGCCACCACGGACTAGCGGTAGATACGCAGTATTTT.

V and J are TRBV6-1 and TRBJ1-2; D is unclear. The germline V and J ends were trimmed by 1 base and 0 bases, with 6 bases remaining between them. Germline assignment: CDR1 MNHNS and CDR2 SASEGT. CDR3 length: 14 residues. This CDR3 is CASSEVSPNYGYTF. CDR3 nucleotides: TGTGCCAGCAGTGAAGTAAGCCCTAACTATGGCTACACCTTC.

The chain uses TRBV19 and TRBJ2-1; 8 bases match TRBD2. The CDR3 length is 15 residues. With 5 bases clipped from V and 2 bases from J, the junction kept 5 bases outside the gene matches. From germline, CDR1 is LNHDA and CDR2 SQIVND (reference sequence). CDR3: CASSLTSGTYNEQFF. The CDR3 nucleotides are TGTGCCAGTAGTCTAACTAGCGGCACCTACAATGAGCAGTTCTTC.

The chain employs TRBV6-5 and TRBJ2-1, with D possibly matching TRBD1 (6 bases). CDR3 size: 13 residues. Trimming removed 4 bases from V and 7 bases from J, with 11 bases in between. Germline V lookup: CDR1 MNHEY, CDR2 SVGAGI. Here the CDR3 reads CASSSPTGNEQFF. The CDR3 DNA reads TGTGCCAGCAGTTCCCCAACAGGGAATGAGCAGTTCTTC.

The CDR3 loop reads CASRAGTGMASGLETQYF. The CDR3 DNA reads TGTGCCAGCAGGGCCGGGACAGGGATGGCTAGCGGTCTGGAGACCCAGTACTTC. The J gene is TRBJ2-5, the V gene TRBV11-2, with 9 positions matching TRBD1. Unmatched junction bases numbered 19, after V lost 6 bases and J lost 5 bases. Germline V lookup: CDR1 SGHAT, CDR2 FQNNGV. The CDR3 contains 18 residues.

The chain links TRBV24-1 to TRBJ2-1; 14 bases map to TRBD2. V lost 1 base to trimming and J lost 10 bases; unmatched junction nucleotides: 5. Germline CDR1 reads KGHDR; CDR2 reads SFDVKD. The CDR3 has 16 amino acids. This CDR3 is CATSDFGTSGRHEQFF. The CDR3 coding sequence is TGTGCCACCAGTGATTTTGGGACTAGCGGGAGACACGAGCAGTTCTTC.

The rearrangement joins TRBV7-3 to TRBJ2-1; 8 bases align to TRBD2. Germline CDR1 and CDR2: SGHTA and FQGTGA. V lost 0 bases to trimming and J lost 6 bases; unmatched junction nucleotides: 7. CDR3 length: 16 amino acids. CDR3 sequence reads: CASSLTPGLAVNEQFF. CDR3 coding DNA: TGTGCCAGCAGCTTAACGCCAGGACTAGCCGTCAATGAGCAGTTCTTC.

The genes are TRBV7-9 and TRBJ2-5; 8 nucleotides match TRBD1. V dropped 5 bases and J dropped 2; count of bases not matched to a gene: 4. The CDR3 length is 14 residues. Germline V CDR1 and CDR2: SEHNR, FQNEAQ (reference sequence). The CDR3 is CASSTTGEQETQYF. CDR3 sequence (DNA): TGTGCCAGCAGCACGACAGGGGAGCAAGAGACCCAGTACTTC. The full variable domain, its missing parts supplied by reference TRBV7-9 and TRBJ2-5, is DTGVSQNPRHKITKRGQNVTFRCDPISEHNRLYWYRQTLGQGPEFLTYFQNEAQLEKSRLLSDRFSAERPKGSFSTLEIQRTEQGDSAMYLCASSTTGEQETQYFGPGTRLLVL.

The chain couples TRBV4-1 to TRBJ2-5; 8 bases are a match to TRBD2. Germline CDR1 MGHRA, CDR2 YSYEKL. The CDR3 contains 15 residues. The V and J ends lost 3 bases and 5 bases, in that order; junction bases with no gene match: 8. This chain's CDR3 is CASSQYLLAVETQYF. CDR3 in DNA: TGCGCCAGCAGCCAGTATCTACTAGCGGTGGAGACCCAGTACTTC.

This chain joins TRBV28 and TRBJ2-3; possibly TRBD1 for D (6 bases). Trimming took off 4 bases at V and 1 base at J, with 12 bases between the two ends. Germline V CDR1 and CDR2: MDHEN, SYDVKM. CDR3 size: 15 residues. The CDR3 DNA follows: TGTGCCAGCAGTTCCCGACAGGTCCGCACAGATACGCAGTATTTT. Amino acid sequence: CASSSRQVRTDTQYF.

A note on this clone: The same CDR3 arises from other DNA sequences in this sample as well. The V call is TRBV5-4, the J call TRBJ1-1, with TRBD1 matching over 8 bases. The trim removed 1 base at V and 4 bases at J, leaving 3 bases unmatched. CDR3 length: 14 residues. Germline V gives CDR1 SGHNT, CDR2 YYREEE (reference sequence). CDR3 DNA: TGTGCCAGCAGCTTGAGACAGGGGAGCACTGAAGCTTTCTTT. Its protein is CASSLRQGSTEAFF.

This clone turned up a few times. The rearrangement joins TRBV7-9 to TRBJ2-2; TRBD1 agrees at 8 bases. Germline values: CDR1 SEHNR, CDR2 FQNEAQ (reference sequence). The CDR3 runs 15 residues. V trimming: 4 bases; J trimming: 11 bases; junction bases outside the gene matches: 12. CDR3 nucleotides: TGTGCCAGCAGCTCGGGACAGGTGCGGACTCGAGAGCTGTTTTTT. Its protein product is CASSSGQVRTRELFF.

This clone was observed a single time. The chain combines TRBV2 with TRBJ2-7; D is perhaps TRBD1 (6 bases). The length of the CDR3 is 13 residues. From germline, CDR1 is SNHLY and CDR2 FYNNEI. The V end was cut by 8 bases, the J end by 5 bases, with 16 bases between. CDR3 loop: CASVTYRVNEQYF. The DNA for the CDR3 is TGTGCCAGCGTAACATACAGGGTTAACGAGCAGTACTTC.

The rearrangement uses TRBV24-1 and TRBJ2-7; D is possibly TRBD1 (7 bases). The CDR3 extends over 17 amino acids. Per the germline V gene, CDR1 is KGHDR and CDR2 is SFDVKD. The germline V and J ends were trimmed by 4 bases and 1 base, with 19 bases remaining between them. The CDR3 here is CATSETPFAGGSYEQYF. The CDR3 DNA reads TGTGCCACCAGTGAAACTCCGTTTGCAGGGGGGTCCTACGAGCAGTACTTC.

V gene TRBV3-1 (or the pseudogene TRBV3-2) combines with J gene TRBJ2-2; TRBD1 aligns across 7 bases. The germline gives CDR1 LGHDT, CDR2 YNNKEL (reference sequence). This CDR3 is built from 16 residues. The V and J ends lost 7 bases and 1 base, in that order; junction bases with no gene match: 9. The CDR3 nucleotides read TGTGCCAGCACAAGTCGGAGACAGGGGAACACCGGGGAGCTGTTTTTT. Protein product: CASTSRRQGNTGELFF.

The chain recombines TRBV11-3 with TRBJ1-1, with TRBD1 identical over 8 bases. From germline, CDR1 is SGHNT and CDR2 YENEEA. The CDR3 is made up of 13 amino acids. Trimming cost V 4 bases and J 5 bases; bases outside gene matches: 3. CDR3 sequence reads: CASSSGGKTEAFF. DNA for the CDR3: TGTGCCAGCAGCTCAGGGGGCAAGACTGAAGCTTTCTTT.

The chain has TRBV4-2 and TRBJ2-3; TRBD1 is a possible D gene (6 bases). The CDR3 loop spans 14 amino acids. The germline gives CDR1 LGHNA, CDR2 YNFKEQ. The V gene lost 4 bases and the J gene lost 3 bases, with 11 bases spanning the gap. The CDR3 protein is CASSPRQVTDTQYF. The CDR3 DNA reads TGTGCCAGCAGCCCCAGACAGGTAACAGATACGCAGTATTTT.

The DNA for the CDR3 is TGTGCCAGCAGCCAAGACGAGGGGGGGCATCAGCCCCAGCATTTT. Encoded protein: CASSQDEGGHQPQHF. The chain employs TRBV3-1 (or the pseudogene TRBV3-2) and TRBJ1-5; D might be TRBD1 (6 bases). This CDR3 is built from 15 residues. V was trimmed by 0 bases and J by 5 bases, leaving 11 bases between them. Germline lookup yields CDR1 LGHDT and CDR2 YNNKEL (reference sequence).

The chain is built from TRBV29-1 and TRBJ2-5; 9 bases agree with TRBD2. CDR1 SQVTM and CDR2 ANQGSEA come from the germline V gene. The CDR3 runs 13 residues. With 3 bases clipped from V and 9 bases from J, the junction kept 8 bases outside the gene matches. The CDR3: CSVDRREGLPQYF. Written as DNA, the CDR3 is TGCAGCGTTGATAGGCGGGAGGGCCTCCCCCAGTACTTC.

This clone was seen just once. The chain uses TRBV7-2 and TRBJ2-2; no reliable D call. CDR3 length: 13 amino acids. V was cut by 5 bases and J by 7 bases, with 11 bases left in between. Germline V gives CDR1 SGHTA, CDR2 FQGNSA. The CDR3 loop reads CASSPIGFGELFF. The CDR3 coding sequence is TGTGCCAGCAGCCCCATCGGTTTCGGGGAGCTGTTTTTT.

The chain combines TRBV5-4 with TRBJ2-1; possible D gene TRBD1, 6 bases. This CDR3 is 14 amino acids long. V lost 3 bases and J lost 8, with 15 bases in between. The germline V gene encodes CDR1 SGHNT and CDR2 YYREEE (reference sequence). The CDR3 is CASSSNTGNHEQFF. CDR3 coding DNA: TGTGCCAGCAGCTCTAACACAGGGAACCATGAGCAGTTCTTC.

The CDR3 DNA reads TGTGCCAGCAGCTCCCCTCCTCTTGCGGCTAGCACAGATACGCAGTATTTT. Its translation is CASSSPPLAASTDTQYF. J is TRBJ2-3 and V is TRBV13; no clear D. The CDR3 loop spans 17 amino acids. Germline lookup yields CDR1 PRHDT and CDR2 FYEKMQ (reference sequence). The V gene lost 4 bases and the J gene lost 0 bases, with 17 bases spanning the gap.

Concerning this clone: This sample includes further DNA sequences coding for the same CDR3. The rearrangement joins TRBV12-3 or TRBV12-4 to TRBJ1-5; no firm D call. The CDR3 is made up of 12 amino acids. V was shortened by 6 bases and J by 4 bases, with 7 bases between the two germline ends. CDR3 in DNA: TGTGCCAGCAGCCTTTTGAATCAGCCCCAGCATTTT. This gives the protein CASSLLNQPQHF.

The genes are TRBV2 and TRBJ2-7; tentative D call: TRBD1 (6 bases). Trimming stripped 6 bases from V and 1 base from J, with 13 bases between. The CDR3 covers 14 residues. Germline assignment: CDR1 SNHLY and CDR2 FYNNEI. For the CDR3, the DNA is TGTGCCAGCAGCGCTAACAGGGTTTCCTACGAGCAGTACTTC. Translated: CASSANRVSYEQYF.

This chain uses TRBV6-5 with TRBJ2-5; perhaps TRBD1 as D (6 bases). Germline V gene data show CDR1 as MNHEY and CDR2 as SVGAGI. V was clipped by 6 bases and J by 4 bases, with 12 bases between them. The CDR3 covers 13 residues. The CDR3 coding sequence is TGTGCCAGCAGGAAACAGGGAGCAGAGACCCAGTACTTC. As protein: CASRKQGAETQYF.

This clone was seen a handful of times. This chain uses TRBV7-2 with TRBJ2-2; the match to TRBD2 covers 7 bases. The CDR3 covers 15 residues. Germline V gene lookup returns CDR1 SGHTA and CDR2 FQGNSA. Germline trimming cut 1 base from V and 9 bases from J; bases unmatched to any gene: 8. This CDR3 is CASSLGSSGTWELFF. In nucleotides, the CDR3 is TGTGCCAGCAGCTTAGGGTCCAGCGGGACCTGGGAGCTGTTTTTT.